This TCR beta chain was captured in a study of T-cell reconstitution after alpha-beta-depleted transplantation in children. This sample's TCRbeta library carried unique molecular identifier barcodes. TCRdb reprocessed the PCR reads with MiXCR, giving one entry per CDR3 protein. This sample has 240,000 or so distinct CDR3 sequences, with around 13% found just once. Trimming took 3 bases from V and 3 from J; bases not matched to a gene: 5. Germline values: CDR1 LGHDT, CDR2 YNNKEL (reference sequence). This CDR3 comprises 14 residues. This clonotype was seen many times. The TCR sequence derives from a human donor who donated a stem cell graft to a child with acute lymphoblastic leukemia. This specimen was PBMCs from the stem cell graft donor, taken from the stem cell graft. The chain recombines TRBV3-1 with TRBJ2-7, with TRBD1 matching over 7 bases. CDR3 amino acids: CASSQGTAIYEQYF. The CDR3 region has the DNA TGTGCCAGCAGCCAGGGGACAGCGATCTACGAGCAGTACTTC.